These 14 T cell receptor beta chains originate from one sample sequenced in a study of blood T cell repertoires in COVID-19 (TCRdb year 2020). Library method: the immunoSEQ multiplex PCR assay. TCRdb stores this immuneACCESS table with in-frame sequences only. Part of the clones is absent; in the studies checked, under half of the shortfall reflects unresolved V genes, and no reason is known for the rest. The sample data list 97,000 or so clones, and around 86% of these were observed just once. The ten largest make up 2.5% to 3.5% of the sample. Material for sequencing was peripheral blood. The source is a man between 45 and 60 years old with active or convalescent COVID-19.

The rearrangement links TRBV6-6 to TRBJ2-7; 7 bases are shared with TRBD1. The CDR3 is 12 residues long. V lost 3 bases to trimming and J lost 6 bases; unmatched junction nucleotides: 2. Germline lookup yields CDR1 MNHNY and CDR2 SVGAGI (reference sequence). Here the CDR3 reads CASSYGQAEQYF. CDR3 bases: TGTGCCAGCAGTTATGGACAGGCCGAGCAGTACTTC.

The CDR3 region has the DNA TGCGCCAGCAGCTTTGGACTAGTTGGTGAGACCCAGTACTTC. This sequence encodes CASSFGLVGETQYF. The chain has TRBV5-1 and TRBJ2-5; TRBD2 matches at 7 bases. This CDR3 has 14 residues. With V trimmed by 2 bases and J by 5 bases, 6 bases remained unmatched. Per the germline V gene, CDR1 is SGHRS and CDR2 is YFSETQ.

The chain couples TRBV5-1 to TRBJ2-3; TRBD2 matches at 9 bases. V dropped 6 bases and J dropped 1; count of bases not matched to a gene: 3. Germline CDR1 SGHRS, CDR2 YFSETQ. The CDR3 runs to 14 residues. CDR3 DNA: TGCGCCAGCACCGGCGGGGGGGGCACAGATACGCAGTATTTT. Protein: CASTGGGGTDTQYF.

This chain uses TRBV5-1 with TRBJ1-1; 7 bases map to TRBD1. Germline CDR1 reads SGHRS; CDR2 reads YFSETQ. V lost 4 bases to trimming and J lost 0 bases; unmatched junction nucleotides: 3. The CDR3 runs 14 residues. Here the CDR3 DNA reads TGCGCCAGCAGCCAGGACAGGATGAACACTGAAGCTTTCTTT. Translated, it gives CASSQDRMNTEAFF.

The V gene is TRBV5-4, the J gene TRBJ1-2, with 7 bases identical to TRBD1. The V segment lost 4 bases and the J segment 6 bases; nucleotides outside the gene matches: 9. CDR3 size: 14 residues. CDR1 and CDR2 from the germline V gene are SGHNT and YYREEE (reference sequence). In DNA form, the CDR3 reads TGTGCCAGCAGCAAGCTACAGGGGAGTCATGGCTACACCTTC. Translated, it gives CASSKLQGSHGYTF.

The V and J genes are TRBV10-3 and TRBJ1-6; perhaps TRBD1 as D (5 bases). CDR3 length: 15 amino acids. V dropped 0 bases and J dropped 7 bases, with 10 bases sitting between them. Per the germline V gene, CDR1 is ENHRY and CDR2 is SYGVKD. The CDR3 nucleotides read TGTGCCATCAGTGAGTCGGGGGGAGAGAATTCACCCCTCCACTTT. Translating gives CAISESGGENSPLHF.

The chain recombines TRBV2 with TRBJ1-1; no firm D call. Deletions cut 5 bases from V and 4 bases from J, with 14 bases between. CDR1 and CDR2 (germline): SNHLY, FYNNEI. CDR3 size: 14 residues. CDR3 in amino acids: CASSLREVSTEAFF. CDR3 DNA: TGTGCCAGCAGTCTGAGGGAAGTAAGCACTGAAGCTTTCTTT.

The CDR3 is CASSHTNRYGYTF. CDR3 nucleotide sequence: TGTGCCAGCAGCCACACGAATCGGTATGGCTACACCTTC. V is TRBV14 and J is TRBJ1-2; D gene uncertain. Between the trimmed V and J ends, which lost 3 bases and 5 bases, there was a span of 10 bases. The CDR3 is 13 amino acids. The germline CDR1 and CDR2 sequences are SGHDN and FVKESK.

The V and J genes are TRBV4-3 and TRBJ2-5; 10 nucleotides agree with TRBD2. The length of the CDR3 is 16 residues. Germline V gives CDR1 LGHNA, CDR2 YSLEER. V dropped 1 base and J dropped 2; count of bases not matched to a gene: 4. CDR3 protein: CASSQGNSGGQETQYF. The CDR3 DNA reads as TGCGCCAGCAGCCAAGGGAATAGCGGGGGGCAAGAGACCCAGTACTTC.

The chain uses TRBV3-1 (or the pseudogene TRBV3-2) and TRBJ1-4; a weak D match, TRBD1 (5 bases). Germline V gives CDR1 LGHDT, CDR2 YNNKEL (reference sequence). Trimming took 3 bases from V and 11 from J, leaving 16 bases between them. The CDR3 extends over 14 amino acids. The CDR3 sequence: CASSQLGGTNKLFF. In nucleotides, the CDR3 is TGTGCCAGCAGCCAGCTGGGGGGGACCAATAAACTGTTTTTT.

This CDR3 reads CASSTWTGEKLFF. DNA for the CDR3: TGTGCCAGCAGTACCTGGACAGGGGAAAAACTGTTTTTT. This chain connects TRBV27 to TRBJ1-4, with 8 bases fitting TRBD1. This CDR3 comprises 13 residues. CDR1 MNHEY and CDR2 SMNVEV come from the germline V gene (reference sequence). The V and J ends lost 5 bases and 8 bases, in that order; junction bases with no gene match: 4.

The count of this clone is one. This chain uses TRBV3-1 (or the pseudogene TRBV3-2) with TRBJ1-3, with a tentative D call TRBD1 (6 bases). Germline-derived CDR1 and CDR2 are LGHDT and YNNKEL (reference sequence). V was trimmed by 4 bases and J by 2 bases, leaving 9 bases between them. The CDR3 length is 14 residues. CDR3 residues: CASSPAGAGNTIYF. The CDR3 DNA reads as TGTGCCAGCAGCCCGGCAGGGGCTGGAAACACCATATATTTT.

The CDR3: CASSIGQGEPQHF. CDR3 nucleotides: TGTGCCAGCAGCATTGGACAAGGTGAGCCCCAGCATTTT. The rearrangement uses TRBV11-2 and TRBJ1-5, with a possible D match to TRBD1 (5 bases). Per the germline V gene, CDR1 is SGHAT and CDR2 is FQNNGV. With 5 bases removed from V and 8 bases from J, the gap between germline ends came to 13 bases. This CDR3 is 13 amino acids long.

CDR3 in amino acids: CASSTRQLMNTEAFF. In nucleotides, the CDR3 is TGTGCCAGTAGTACAAGACAGCTCATGAACACTGAAGCTTTCTTT. The rearrangement joins TRBV19 to TRBJ1-1, with D maybe TRBD1 (5 bases). The germline V gene encodes CDR1 LNHDA and CDR2 SQIVND (reference sequence). V was trimmed by 4 bases and J by 0 bases, leaving 12 bases between them. The CDR3 is 15 residues long.